The rows below give T cell receptor beta chains drawn from one sample of a study of blood T cell repertoires in COVID-19. Measured with immunoSEQ multiplex PCR; TCRdb has only the in-frame clones, and not every one. This repertoire shows around 140,000 clones, 70% to 90% found once; its top ten account for roughly 2.6%. The sample taken for sequencing was peripheral blood. The receptors were gathered from a human donor with acute or convalescent COVID-19. The donor label of this sample is uncertain. Both conserved end residues are trimmed from each CDR3. A D gene is named only where the DNA matches it firmly.

D gene	V gene	J gene	CDR3 protein
-	TRBV9	TRBJ2-1	ASSAPPTAFSYNEQF
-	TRBV14	TRBJ1-1	ASSALTGGVTEAF
-	TRBV11-2	TRBJ2-2	ASRPAGTSNTGELF
TRBD1	TRBV6-5	TRBJ2-1	ASSRQGHGDEQF
TRBD1	TRBV9	TRBJ1-1	ASSTSDTVTGRTEAF
TRBD1	TRBV7-9	TRBJ2-5	ASSLVTGEETQY
TRBD2	TRBV28	TRBJ2-1	ASSTLAGGRRSYNEQF
-	TRBV5-1	TRBJ1-1	ASSSTTANTEAF
TRBD1	TRBV20-1	TRBJ1-2	SAPQGGGYT
TRBD2	TRBV11-3	TRBJ2-3	ASSLVAGGFTDTQY
TRBD1	TRBV15	TRBJ1-1	ATARTGVNTEAF
-	TRBV20-1	TRBJ2-5	SASQAAQETQY
-	TRBV10-3	TRBJ1-6	ADRTDLLSPLH
TRBD1	TRBV18	TRBJ2-3	ASSPMGQVGTDTQY
-	TRBV24-1	TRBJ2-5	ATSDKSREPQETQY
-	TRBV6-2/TRBV6-3	TRBJ1-6	ASSTWTAYSPLH
-	TRBV24-1	TRBJ2-3	ATSDVGAGFTDTQY
-	TRBV18	TRBJ1-1	ASSPTDSGTEAF
TRBD1	TRBV28	TRBJ2-1	ASSHGQVPYNEQF
TRBD1	TRBV3-1/TRBV3-2	TRBJ1-2	ASSTRDRGWNGYT
TRBD2	TRBV5-1	TRBJ2-3	ASSQGTSGSTDTQY
TRBD1	TRBV7-2	TRBJ1-5	ASSAGTAYQPQH
TRBD1	TRBV19	TRBJ2-2	ASSEDRDTNTGELF
-	TRBV2	TRBJ1-1	ASSVSRDDTEAF
-	TRBV13	TRBJ2-1	ASSLGRPGDAYNEQF
TRBD1	TRBV4-2	TRBJ1-2	ASSQGLIPGQGAGYT